These 24 T cell receptor beta chains originate from one sample sequenced in a study of control samples from healthy donors and cancer patients. Produced via immunoSEQ multiplex PCR; TCRdb's table is partial and in-frame only. The table includes about 160,000 clones, about 87% detected once. Sequencing was performed on blood. These receptors came from a man under 40 in good health.

The V and J genes are TRBV5-6 and TRBJ2-1; possibly TRBD2 for D (6 bases). With 4 bases removed from V and 9 bases from J, the gap between germline ends came to 11 bases. This CDR3 is 12 amino acids long. The germline CDR1 and CDR2 sequences are SGHDT and YYEEEE. The CDR3 is CASSLGGTEQFF. DNA of the CDR3: TGTGCCAGCAGCCTGGGAGGTACTGAGCAGTTCTTC. Together with reference TRBV5-6 and TRBJ2-1, the CDR3 gives the full variable domain: DAGVTQSPTHLIKTRGQQVTLRCSPKSGHDTVSWYQQALGQGPQFIFQYYEEEERQRGNFPDRFSGHQFPNYSSELNVNALLLGDSALYLCASSLGGTEQFFGPGTRLTVL.

The chain carries TRBV4-1 and TRBJ1-1, with D hard to call. The ends were cut back, 4 bases at V and 5 bases at J, with 14 bases in the middle. Germline V gives CDR1 MGHRA, CDR2 YSYEKL. The CDR3 is 14 residues long. This CDR3 is CASSLDLGGTEAFF. In nucleotides, the CDR3 is TGCGCCAGCAGCCTAGACCTAGGAGGAACTGAAGCTTTCTTT.

The chain couples TRBV27 to TRBJ2-7, with a possible D match to TRBD1 (6 bases). Trimming removed 8 bases from V and 5 bases from J, with 16 bases in between. Germline V gives CDR1 MNHEY, CDR2 SMNVEV (reference sequence). This CDR3 is 13 amino acids long. In DNA, the CDR3 is TGTGCCAGCCGCCTACAGGGTTCGCACGAGCAGTACTTC. This gives the protein CASRLQGSHEQYF.

The genes are TRBV6-5 and TRBJ2-2; 9 bases agree with TRBD1. Germline V lookup: CDR1 MNHEY, CDR2 SVGAGI. The CDR3 runs to 14 residues. This chain's CDR3 is CGTSGQGNTGELFF. CDR3 in DNA: TGTGGGACTTCGGGACAGGGGAACACCGGGGAGCTGTTTTTT.

This chain uses TRBV6-6 with TRBJ2-1, with 12 bases aligning to TRBD2. V lost 5 bases and J lost 7; bases outside the gene matches: 6. CDR3 length: 15 amino acids. CDR1 and CDR2 from the germline V gene are MNHNY and SVGAGI (reference sequence). CDR3 protein: CASSGWTSGKNEQFF. In DNA, the CDR3 is TGTGCCAGCAGTGGGTGGACTAGCGGGAAAAATGAGCAGTTCTTC.

This clone is a singleton in its sample. The CDR3 DNA reads as TGTGCCAGCAGCCTACGTTCGACTAGCTCCGCAGATACGCAGTATTTT. This codes for CASSLRSTSSADTQYF. The chain recombines TRBV7-2 with TRBJ2-3, with 7 bases aligning to TRBD2. Germline CDR1 and CDR2: SGHTA and FQGNSA. Trimming cost V 5 bases and J 4 bases; bases outside gene matches: 12. CDR3 length equals 16 residues.

The chain joins TRBV9 to TRBJ1-1, with D possibly being TRBD1 (6 bases). The V and J ends lost 3 bases and 2 bases respectively, with 11 bases between them. This CDR3 has 14 amino acids. Germline V lookup: CDR1 SGDLS, CDR2 YYNGEE. CDR3 amino acids: CASSGTGRNTEAFF. The CDR3 DNA sequence: TGTGCCAGCAGCGGTACAGGGCGTAACACTGAAGCTTTCTTT.

This chain joins TRBV14 and TRBJ1-2, with 7 bases lining up with TRBD1. Germline V gives CDR1 SGHDN, CDR2 FVKESK. There are 13 residues in the CDR3. V lost 5 bases, J lost 4 bases, and 4 bases stayed unmatched. The CDR3 coding sequence is TGTGCCAGCAGCGCAGGGGGGTCCTATGGCTACACCTTC. Translation: CASSAGGSYGYTF. The whole variable domain, filled in from reference TRBV14 and TRBJ1-2, reads EAGVTQFPSHSVIEKGQTVTLRCDPISGHDNLYWYRRVMGKEIKFLLHFVKESKQDESGMPNNRFLAERTGGTYSTLKVQPAELEDSGVYFCASSAGGSYGYTFGSGTRLTVV.

The V gene is TRBV29-1, the J gene TRBJ2-1; 8 bases are shared with TRBD1. CDR1 and CDR2 from the germline V gene are SQVTM and ANQGSEA. The ends lost 6 bases at V and 0 bases at J; junction bases unmatched: 4. This CDR3 has 14 amino acids. CDR3 nucleotide sequence: TGCAGCGTCGCTGACAGGGGCTCCTACAATGAGCAGTTCTTC. Residues: CSVADRGSYNEQFF.

V usage is TRBV7-9 and J usage is TRBJ1-1; D may be TRBD1 (5 bases). Trimming took off 6 bases at V and 3 bases at J, with 20 bases between the two ends. There are 16 residues in the CDR3. Germline V gene sequence: CDR1 SEHNR, CDR2 FQNEAQ (reference sequence). CDR3 sequence (DNA): TGTGCCAGCAGTTCAGGGCGGACCCAGGAGGACACTGAAGCTTTCTTT. Residues: CASSSGRTQEDTEAFF.

The chain recombines TRBV10-3 with TRBJ2-7, with D possibly being TRBD1 (5 bases). Deletions cut 11 bases from V and 2 bases from J, with 19 bases between. The CDR3 loop spans 14 amino acids. Germline-derived CDR1 and CDR2 are ENHRY and SYGVKD. Here the CDR3 reads CASPKIGRAYEQYF. CDR3 in DNA: TGTGCCTCCCCCAAGATTGGCAGGGCCTACGAGCAGTACTTC.

The chain is built from TRBV7-9 and TRBJ1-1; no reliable D call. This CDR3 has 12 amino acids. V lost 2 bases to trimming and J lost 11 bases, with 12 bases between them. Germline V gene lookup returns CDR1 SEHNR and CDR2 FQNEAQ (reference sequence). In nucleotides, the CDR3 is TGTGCCAGCAGCTTAAAGGTACCCCAGGCTTTCTTT. Its translation: CASSLKVPQAFF.

This rearrangement joins TRBV7-8 to TRBJ2-5, with 9 positions matching TRBD2. This CDR3 is built from 17 residues. Germline lookup yields CDR1 SGHVS and CDR2 FQNEAQ. With 3 bases clipped from V and 5 bases from J, the junction kept 13 bases outside the gene matches. This chain's CDR3 is CASSFSGGTSTLETQYF. Written as DNA, the CDR3 is TGTGCCAGCAGCTTCAGTGGTGGGACTAGCACGCTCGAGACCCAGTACTTC.

The rearrangement links TRBV7-2 to TRBJ1-1; maybe TRBD1 (5 bases). The CDR3 has 19 amino acids. Germline V gives CDR1 SGHTA, CDR2 FQGNSA. The germline V and J ends were trimmed by 6 bases and 3 bases, with 29 bases remaining between them. In nucleotides, the CDR3 is TGTGCCAGCAGTTTTTTCCGGGGGAGGATAGAGGGTAGGGACACTGAAGCTTTCTTT. As protein: CASSFFRGRIEGRDTEAFF.

The chain recombines TRBV6-5 with TRBJ1-1, with D possibly matching TRBD1 (5 bases). The CDR3 is 14 residues long. Trimming took 7 bases from V and 3 from J, leaving 15 bases between them. CDR1 and CDR2 from the germline V gene are MNHEY and SVGAGI. CDR3 sequence reads: CASNPGAGYTEAFF. CDR3 nucleotides: TGTGCCAGCAATCCAGGAGCAGGGTACACTGAAGCTTTCTTT.

This clone was found once. The V gene is TRBV27, the J gene TRBJ2-7; no clear D. The V and J ends lost 3 bases and 6 bases respectively, with 12 bases between them. In germline, CDR1 is MNHEY, CDR2 SMNVEV (reference sequence). The length of the CDR3 is 13 residues. CDR3 region: CASSFSPSGEQYF. As DNA, the CDR3 is TGTGCCAGCAGTTTTTCCCCTTCCGGCGAGCAGTACTTC.

In DNA form, the CDR3 reads TGTGCCAGCAGCTTAGCGGGGGGGATGCCCCAGCATTTT. Residues: CASSLAGGMPQHF. The genes are TRBV7-8 and TRBJ1-5, with D possibly being TRBD1 (5 bases). The CDR3 totals 13 residues. Germline V gene lookup returns CDR1 SGHVS and CDR2 FQNEAQ. V dropped 0 bases and J dropped 9 bases, with 9 bases sitting between them.

A single count supports this clone. The chain carries TRBV7-8 and TRBJ2-1; 9 bases agree with TRBD2. The trim removed 5 bases at V and 0 bases at J, leaving 2 bases unmatched. The CDR3 contains 15 residues. Germline CDR1 and CDR2: SGHVS and FQNEAQ. The CDR3: CASSLGLASYNEQFF. The CDR3 coding sequence is TGTGCCAGCAGCCTGGGACTAGCCTCCTACAATGAGCAGTTCTTC.

V usage is TRBV11-3 and J usage is TRBJ1-2; D gene unclear. Germline V CDR1 and CDR2: SGHNT, YENEEA. This CDR3 contains 15 residues. V was pared by 1 base and J by 8 bases, with 17 bases between. CDR3 amino acids: CASSLVLQIRCGYTF. For the CDR3, the DNA is TGTGCCAGCAGCTTAGTTTTACAGATCAGGTGCGGCTACACCTTC. The variable domain in full, with the rest retrieved from reference TRBV11-3 and TRBJ1-2, is EAGVVQSPRYKIIEKKQPVAFWCNPISGHNTLYWYLQNLGQGPELLIRYENEEAVDDSQLPKDRFSAERLKGVDSTLKIQPAELGDSAVYLCASSLVLQIRCGYTFGSGTRLTVV.

This rearrangement joins TRBV27 to TRBJ1-2; 7 bases line up with TRBD1. The junction had 4 bases not matched to a gene; V was cut back by 3 bases and J by 0 bases. From germline, CDR1 is MNHEY and CDR2 SMNVEV (reference sequence). The CDR3 contains 15 residues. CDR3 bases: TGTGCCAGCAGTTTGTGGGGACAGCCTAACTATGGCTACACCTTC. Protein sequence: CASSLWGQPNYGYTF.

J is TRBJ2-7 and V is TRBV12-3 or TRBV12-4, with a possible D match to TRBD1 (6 bases). This CDR3 contains 13 residues. V was cut by 3 bases and J by 10 bases, with 16 bases left in between. The CDR3: CASSLGIGDTQYF. In nucleotides, the CDR3 is TGTGCCAGCAGTTTGGGGATTGGGGACACCCAGTACTTC.

The chain combines TRBV29-1 with TRBJ2-1; 12 bases map to TRBD2. The CDR3 sequence is 14 residues long. J lost 8 bases, V lost 4 bases, and 6 bases had no gene match. In germline, CDR1 is SQVTM, CDR2 ANQGSEA. The CDR3 region is CSVGLTSGSDEQFF. CDR3 DNA: TGCAGCGTTGGGCTGACTAGCGGGAGCGATGAGCAGTTCTTC.

This chain joins TRBV6-5 and TRBJ1-1, with a tentative D call TRBD1 (5 bases). This CDR3 is 14 amino acids long. Between the trimmed V and J ends, which lost 7 bases and 3 bases, there was a span of 15 bases. CDR1 and CDR2 from the germline V gene are MNHEY and SVGAGI. CDR3 sequence reads: CASIPRGIYTEAFF. In DNA form, the CDR3 reads TGTGCCAGCATCCCCCGGGGGATCTACACTGAAGCTTTCTTT.

The V gene is TRBV20-1, the J gene TRBJ1-4; D not resolved. Trimming shortened V by 3 bases and J by 5 bases, and 10 bases separated the two germline ends. Germline V gene data show CDR1 as DFQATT and CDR2 as SNEGSKA (reference sequence). This CDR3 is built from 13 residues. CDR3 coding DNA: TGCAGTGCTAGTGCAGGTCCCAATGAAAAACTGTTTTTT. This sequence encodes CSASAGPNEKLFF.